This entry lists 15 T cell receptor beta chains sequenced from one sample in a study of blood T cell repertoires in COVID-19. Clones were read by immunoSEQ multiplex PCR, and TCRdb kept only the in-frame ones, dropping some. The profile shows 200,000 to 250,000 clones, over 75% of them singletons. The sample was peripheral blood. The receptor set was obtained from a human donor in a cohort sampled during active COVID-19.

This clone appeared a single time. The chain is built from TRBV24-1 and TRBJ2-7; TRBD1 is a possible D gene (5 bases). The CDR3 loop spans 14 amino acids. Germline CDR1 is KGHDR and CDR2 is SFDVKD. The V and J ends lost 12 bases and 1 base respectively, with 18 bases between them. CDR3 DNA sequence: TGTGCCCCCTTCTGGAGCAGGGTTTCCTACGAGCAGTACTTC. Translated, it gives CAPFWSRVSYEQYF.

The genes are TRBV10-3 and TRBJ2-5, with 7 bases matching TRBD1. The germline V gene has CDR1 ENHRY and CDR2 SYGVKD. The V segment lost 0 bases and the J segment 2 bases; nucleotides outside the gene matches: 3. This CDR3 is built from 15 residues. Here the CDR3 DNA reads TGTGCCATCAGTGAGTCTGGGACAGTACAAGAGACCCAGTACTTC. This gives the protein CAISESGTVQETQYF.

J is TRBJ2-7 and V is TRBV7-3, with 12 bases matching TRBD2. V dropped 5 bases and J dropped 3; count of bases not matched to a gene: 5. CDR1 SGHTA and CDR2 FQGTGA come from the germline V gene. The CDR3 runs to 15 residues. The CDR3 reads CASSLAGGPDYEQYF. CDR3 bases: TGTGCCAGCAGCCTAGCGGGGGGGCCCGACTACGAGCAGTACTTC.

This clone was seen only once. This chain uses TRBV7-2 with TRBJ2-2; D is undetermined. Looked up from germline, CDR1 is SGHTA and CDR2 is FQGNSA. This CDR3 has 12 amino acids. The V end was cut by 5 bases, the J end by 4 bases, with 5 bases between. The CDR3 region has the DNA TGTGCCAGCAGCCTGTCCACCGGGGAGCTGTTTTTT. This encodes CASSLSTGELFF.

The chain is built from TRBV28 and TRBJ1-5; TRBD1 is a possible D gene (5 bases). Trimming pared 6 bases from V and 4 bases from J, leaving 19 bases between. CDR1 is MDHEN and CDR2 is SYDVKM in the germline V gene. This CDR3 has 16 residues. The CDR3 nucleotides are TGTGCCAGCAGCCAAATCCGGGGGAGCCCTAATCAGCCCCAGCATTTT. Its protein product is CASSQIRGSPNQPQHF.

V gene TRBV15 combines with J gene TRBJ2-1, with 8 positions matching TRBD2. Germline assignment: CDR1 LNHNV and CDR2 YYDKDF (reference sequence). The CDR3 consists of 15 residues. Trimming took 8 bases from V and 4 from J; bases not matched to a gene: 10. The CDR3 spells CATEEGTSGYNEQFF. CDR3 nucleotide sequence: TGTGCCACCGAAGAGGGTACTAGCGGTTACAATGAGCAGTTCTTC.

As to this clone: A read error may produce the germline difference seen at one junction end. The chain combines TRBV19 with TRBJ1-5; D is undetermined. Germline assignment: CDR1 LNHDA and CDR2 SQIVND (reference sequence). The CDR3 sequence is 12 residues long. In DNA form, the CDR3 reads TGTGCCAGTAGTGGCCTTAATCAACCCCAGCATTTT. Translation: CASSGLNQPQHF.

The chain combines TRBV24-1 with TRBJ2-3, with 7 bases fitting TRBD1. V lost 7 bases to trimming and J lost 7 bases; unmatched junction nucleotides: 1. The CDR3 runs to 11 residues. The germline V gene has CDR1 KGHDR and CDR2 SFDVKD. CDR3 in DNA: TGTGCCACCAGACAGGGGAATACGCAGTATTTT. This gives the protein CATRQGNTQYF.

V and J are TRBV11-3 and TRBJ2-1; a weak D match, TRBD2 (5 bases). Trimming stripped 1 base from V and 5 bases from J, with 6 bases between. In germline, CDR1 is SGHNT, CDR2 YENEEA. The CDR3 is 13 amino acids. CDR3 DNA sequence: TGTGCCAGCAGCTTAGGCGGGCACAATGAGCAGTTCTTC. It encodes CASSLGGHNEQFF. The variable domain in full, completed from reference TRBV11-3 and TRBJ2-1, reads EAGVVQSPRYKIIEKKQPVAFWCNPISGHNTLYWYLQNLGQGPELLIRYENEEAVDDSQLPKDRFSAERLKGVDSTLKIQPAELGDSAVYLCASSLGGHNEQFFGPGTRLTVL.

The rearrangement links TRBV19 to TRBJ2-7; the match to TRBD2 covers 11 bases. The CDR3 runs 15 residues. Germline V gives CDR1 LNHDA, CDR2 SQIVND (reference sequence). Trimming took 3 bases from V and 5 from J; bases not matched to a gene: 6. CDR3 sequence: CASSILAGGLDEQYF. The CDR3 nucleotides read TGTGCCAGTAGTATCCTAGCGGGAGGTTTGGACGAGCAGTACTTC.

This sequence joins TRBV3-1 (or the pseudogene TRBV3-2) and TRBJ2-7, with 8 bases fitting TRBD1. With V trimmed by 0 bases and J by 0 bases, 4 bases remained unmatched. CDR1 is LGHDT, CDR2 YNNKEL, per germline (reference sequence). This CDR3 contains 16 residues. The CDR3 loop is CASSQDWDRSSYEQYF. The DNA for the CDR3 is TGTGCCAGCAGCCAAGACTGGGACAGGAGCTCCTACGAGCAGTACTTC.

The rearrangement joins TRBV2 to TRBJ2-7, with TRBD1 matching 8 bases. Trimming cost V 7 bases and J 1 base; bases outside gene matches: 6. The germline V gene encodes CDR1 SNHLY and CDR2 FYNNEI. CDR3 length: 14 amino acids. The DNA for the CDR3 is TGTGCCAGCACCCAGGGGGCAGGTTCCTACGAGCAGTACTTC. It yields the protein CASTQGAGSYEQYF.

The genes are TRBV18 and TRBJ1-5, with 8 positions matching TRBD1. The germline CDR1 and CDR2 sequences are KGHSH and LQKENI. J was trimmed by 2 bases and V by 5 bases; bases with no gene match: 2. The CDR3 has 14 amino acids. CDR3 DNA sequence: TGTGCCAGCTCAAGGACAGGGCGCAATCAGCCCCAGCATTTT. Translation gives CASSRTGRNQPQHF.

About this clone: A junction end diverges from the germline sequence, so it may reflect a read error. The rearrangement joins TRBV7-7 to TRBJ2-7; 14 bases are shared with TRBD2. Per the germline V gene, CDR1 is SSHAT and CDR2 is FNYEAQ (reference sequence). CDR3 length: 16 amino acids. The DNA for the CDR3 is TGTGCTAGCAGCTTGGGACTAGCGGGAGCGGGGAACGAGCAGTACTTC. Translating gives CASSLGLAGAGNEQYF.

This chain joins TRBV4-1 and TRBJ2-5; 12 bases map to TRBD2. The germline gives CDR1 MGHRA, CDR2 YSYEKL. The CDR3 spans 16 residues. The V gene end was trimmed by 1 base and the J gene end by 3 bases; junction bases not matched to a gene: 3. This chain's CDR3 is CASSQATSGGKETQYF. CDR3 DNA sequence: TGCGCCAGCAGCCAAGCCACTAGCGGGGGGAAAGAGACCCAGTACTTC.